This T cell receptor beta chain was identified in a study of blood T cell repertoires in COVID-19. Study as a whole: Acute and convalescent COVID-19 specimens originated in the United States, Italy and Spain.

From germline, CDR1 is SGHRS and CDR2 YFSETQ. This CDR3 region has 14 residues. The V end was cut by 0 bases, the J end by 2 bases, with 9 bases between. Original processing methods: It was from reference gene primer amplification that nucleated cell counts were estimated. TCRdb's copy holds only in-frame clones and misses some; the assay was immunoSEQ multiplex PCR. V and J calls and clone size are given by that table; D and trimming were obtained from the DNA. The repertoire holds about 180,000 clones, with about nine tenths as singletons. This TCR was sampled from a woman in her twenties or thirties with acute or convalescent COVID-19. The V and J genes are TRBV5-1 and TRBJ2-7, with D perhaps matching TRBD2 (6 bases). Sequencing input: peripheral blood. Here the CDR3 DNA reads TGCGCCAGCAGCTTGGCTAGCGCCGCCTACGAGCAGTACTTC. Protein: CASSLASAAYEQYF.